A selection of T cell receptor beta chains follows, all from one sample in a study of blood T cells in healthy people across ages. MiXCR, run by TCRdb on the 5' RACE reads, gives a single entry per CDR3 protein. The sample holds fewer than 800,000 distinct CDR3 sequences, under 25% seen once. Sequencing was carried out using blood. The receptor set was obtained from a man between 65 and 85 years old in good health. Both conserved end residues are part of each CDR3. The D gene is left open where the match is weak. Size is omitted from some rows. Given values are once, few, many or a class for expanded clones.

v_gene	d_gene	j_gene	abundance	CDR3aa	CDR3nt
TRBV21-1	NA	TRBJ2-5	few	CASSKGGTNHQETQYF	TGTGCCAGCAGCAAAGGGGGGACAAATCACCAAGAGACCCAGTACTTC
TRBV28	NA	TRBJ2-5	NA	CASSLTGPRETQYF	TGTGCCAGCAGTTTAACCGGCCCTAGGGAGACCCAGTACTTC
TRBV5-6	NA	TRBJ2-2	NA	CASSLGQVSTGELFF	TGTGCCAGCAGCTTGGGACAGGTTTCGACCGGGGAGCTGTTTTTT
TRBV28	NA	TRBJ2-5	NA	CASSLSLVRTGEETQYF	TGTGCCAGCAGTTTATCCCTCGTGAGAACAGGTGAAGAGACCCAGTACTTC
TRBV6-2/TRBV6-3	NA	TRBJ1-2	NA	CASSYSYGGLNYGYTF	TGTGCCAGCAGTTACTCTTATGGGGGGCTGAACTATGGTTACACCTTC
TRBV7-9	TRBD2	TRBJ2-5	NA	CASSRVAGGLRETQYF	TGTGCCAGCAGCCGAGTAGCGGGAGGACTTCGGGAGACCCAGTACTTC
TRBV20-1	TRBD2	TRBJ2-5	NA	CSASGTTPPETQYF	TGCAGTGCTTCAGGGACTACACCTCCGGAGACCCAGTACTTC
TRBV20-1	NA	TRBJ1-4	few	CSAISRTANEKLFF	TGCAGTGCTATAAGCCGGACAGCGAATGAAAAACTGTTTTTT
TRBV6-1	TRBD2	TRBJ2-1	NA	CASSRGTSARSYNEQFF	TGTGCCAGCAGTAGGGGAACTAGCGCGCGCTCCTACAATGAGCAGTTCTTC
TRBV3-1	NA	TRBJ1-1	few	CASSLNAIEAFF	TGTGCCAGCAGCCTAAATGCCATTGAAGCTTTCTTT
TRBV7-2	NA	TRBJ2-1	NA	CASSLMGLSLFF	TGTGCCAGCAGCTTAATGGGACTGTCCCTGTTCTTC
TRBV12-3/TRBV12-4	TRBD1	TRBJ2-5	few	CASSRQGLEQETQYF	TGTGCCAGCAGTCGACAGGGCCTTGAACAAGAGACCCAGTACTTC
TRBV5-1	NA	TRBJ2-1	few	CASSLDPSYYNEQFF	TGCGCCAGCAGCTTGGACCCTAGCTACTACAATGAGCAGTTCTTC
TRBV6-5	NA	TRBJ2-7	NA	CASSSTTGASYEQYF	TGTGCCAGCAGCTCCACCACGGGGGCGTCCTACGAGCAGTACTTC
TRBV5-1	TRBD2	TRBJ2-1	NA	CASSLGPSGRVNEQFF	TGCGCCAGCAGCTTGGGCCCTAGCGGGAGAGTCAATGAGCAGTTCTTC
TRBV7-9	TRBD2	TRBJ2-5	NA	CASSLSAAGGPEFF	TGTGCCAGCAGCTTATCAGCAGCGGGAGGGCCGGAGTTCTTC
TRBV20-1	NA	TRBJ2-4	many	CSVALGLAKNIQYF	TGCAGTGTCGCGCTAGGGCTAGCCAAAAACATTCAGTACTTC
TRBV20-1	NA	TRBJ2-7	few	CSATEHLGTPGSGQYF	TGCAGTGCTACCGAACATCTCGGGACCCCAGGGTCTGGGCAGTACTTC
TRBV28	TRBD2	TRBJ2-3	few	CASSITLAGVNTDTKYF	TGTGCCAGCAGTATCACCCTAGCGGGAGTTAACACAGATACGAAGTATTTT
TRBV3-1	NA	TRBJ2-5	NA	CASSQDLGVRGKETQYF	TGTGCCAGCAGCCAAGATCTCGGTGTCCGGGGCAAAGAGACCCAGTACTTC
TRBV9	NA	TRBJ1-1	few	CASSPRGAGATEAFF	TGTGCCAGCAGCCCCCGCGGGGCAGGGGCCACTGAAGCTTTCTTT
TRBV20-1	TRBD2	TRBJ2-5	NA	CSAHGLAGVETQYF	TGCAGTGCGCACGGACTAGCGGGAGTTGAGACCCAGTACTTC
TRBV28	NA	TRBJ1-1	few	CASSLWATEAFF	TGTGCCAGCAGTTTATGGGCCACTGAAGCTTTCTTT
TRBV5-1	NA	TRBJ2-7	few	CASSTGPDLEQYF	TGCGCCAGCAGCACGGGACCAGATCTCGAGCAGTACTTC
TRBV7-9	NA	TRBJ2-7	few	CASSPRGNEQYF	TGTGCCAGCAGCCCCAGGGGCAACGAGCAGTACTTC
TRBV7-9	NA	TRBJ2-5	NA	CASSLVRDTRLQETQYF	TGTGCCAGCAGCTTAGTCCGGGACACACGCTTACAAGAGACCCAGTACTTC
TRBV2	TRBD2	TRBJ2-1	few	CASRTSESNNEQFF	TGTGCCAGCAGGACTAGCGAATCAAACAATGAGCAGTTCTTC
TRBV7-2	TRBD1	TRBJ2-1	NA	CASRQTGTDYNEQFF	TGTGCCAGCAGGCAAACCGGGACAGACTACAATGAGCAGTTCTTC
TRBV20-1	TRBD1	TRBJ1-1	NA	CSARDPRTGVHTEAFF	TGCAGTGCTAGAGATCCGAGGACAGGAGTACACACTGAAGCTTTCTTT
TRBV20-1	TRBD2	TRBJ2-1	few	CSATTPGLASGRDPYNEQFF	TGCAGTGCTACGACTCCTGGACTCGCTAGCGGGAGGGACCCCTACAATGAGCAGTTCTTC
TRBV3-1	TRBD2	TRBJ2-3	NA	CASSQVAGGHADTQYF	TGTGCCAGCAGCCAAGTCGCGGGAGGGCACGCAGATACGCAGTATTTT
TRBV12-3/TRBV12-4	TRBD1	TRBJ1-3	NA	CASRWDSGNTIYF	TGTGCCAGCAGATGGGACAGTGGAAACACCATATATTTT
TRBV14	NA	TRBJ2-3	few	CASSRRTGRANTQYF	TGCGCCAGCAGCCGTCGGACAGGGAGGGCAAATACGCAGTATTTT
TRBV4-3	NA	TRBJ2-7	NA	CASSQDRGSIYEQYF	TGCGCCAGCAGCCAAGATCGGGGTTCAATCTACGAGCAGTACTTC
TRBV29-1	NA	TRBJ2-5	many	CSAGETQYF	TGCAGTGCAGGGGAGACCCAGTACTTC
TRBV6-1	NA	TRBJ2-3	NA	CASSLQGISTDTQYF	TGTGCCAGCAGTCTACAGGGCATCAGCACAGATACGCAGTATTTT
TRBV29-1	NA	TRBJ2-3	many	CSASRDSSDTQYF	TGCAGCGCCTCACGCGACTCTTCAGATACGCAGTATTTT
TRBV11-2	NA	TRBJ2-5	few	CASSLGAASQETQYF	TGTGCCAGCAGCTTAGGGGCGGCGAGCCAAGAGACCCAGTACTTC
TRBV18	NA	TRBJ1-4	few	CASSPGGWDEKLFF	TGTGCCAGCTCACCAGGAGGATGGGATGAAAAACTGTTTTTT
TRBV9	TRBD2	TRBJ2-1	NA	CASSPRQREGVQFF	TGTGCCAGCAGCCCCCGACAGCGGGAAGGGGTGCAGTTCTTC
TRBV9	TRBD2	TRBJ2-1	many	CASAPSGSIWNEQFF	TGTGCCAGCGCCCCTAGCGGGAGTATTTGGAATGAGCAGTTCTTC
TRBV5-1	TRBD1	TRBJ2-3	many	CASSPTGGRTDTQYF	TGCGCCAGCAGTCCGACAGGGGGCAGAACAGATACGCAGTATTTT
TRBV2	TRBD2	TRBJ2-5	few	CASSEPPSGLRGQYF	TGTGCCAGCAGTGAACCCCCTAGCGGCCTACGTGGGCAGTACTTC
TRBV29-1	NA	TRBJ2-3	few	CSASPGTTKRASPDTQYF	TGCAGCGCTTCCCCCGGGACAACCAAGCGGGCCTCCCCAGATACGCAGTATTTT
TRBV6-1	NA	TRBJ1-6	NA	CASSVRPDSPLHF	TGTGCCAGCAGTGTCCGACCAGATTCACCCCTCCACTTT
TRBV4-1	TRBD1	TRBJ2-7	NA	CASSPSSPGQGHYEQYF	TGCGCCAGCAGCCCATCCTCACCGGGACAGGGGCACTACGAGCAGTACTTC
TRBV5-1	NA	TRBJ2-6	NA	CASSLEWASGANVLTF	TGCGCCAGCAGCTTGGAGTGGGCTTCTGGGGCCAACGTCCTGACTTTC
TRBV6-1	TRBD1	TRBJ2-3	once	CASSGTGFLADTQYF	TGTGCCAGCAGCGGGACAGGGTTTCTGGCAGATACGCAGTATTTT